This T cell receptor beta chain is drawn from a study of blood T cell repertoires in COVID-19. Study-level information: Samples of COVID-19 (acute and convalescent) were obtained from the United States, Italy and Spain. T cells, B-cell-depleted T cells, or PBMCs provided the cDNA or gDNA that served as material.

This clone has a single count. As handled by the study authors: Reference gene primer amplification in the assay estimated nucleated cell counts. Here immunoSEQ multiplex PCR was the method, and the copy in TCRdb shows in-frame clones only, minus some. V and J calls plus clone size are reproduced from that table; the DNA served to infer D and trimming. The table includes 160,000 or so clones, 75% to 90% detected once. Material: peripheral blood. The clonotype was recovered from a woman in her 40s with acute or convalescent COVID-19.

The CDR3 sequence is CASSDRNEKLFF. Written as DNA, the CDR3 is TGTGCCAGCAGTGACCGGAATGAAAAACTGTTTTTT. The chain carries TRBV6-4 and TRBJ1-4; no clear D. CDR1 is MRHNA and CDR2 is SNTAGT in the germline V gene. V lost 2 bases and J 5 bases, leaving 3 bases between the germline ends. The CDR3 has 12 amino acids.